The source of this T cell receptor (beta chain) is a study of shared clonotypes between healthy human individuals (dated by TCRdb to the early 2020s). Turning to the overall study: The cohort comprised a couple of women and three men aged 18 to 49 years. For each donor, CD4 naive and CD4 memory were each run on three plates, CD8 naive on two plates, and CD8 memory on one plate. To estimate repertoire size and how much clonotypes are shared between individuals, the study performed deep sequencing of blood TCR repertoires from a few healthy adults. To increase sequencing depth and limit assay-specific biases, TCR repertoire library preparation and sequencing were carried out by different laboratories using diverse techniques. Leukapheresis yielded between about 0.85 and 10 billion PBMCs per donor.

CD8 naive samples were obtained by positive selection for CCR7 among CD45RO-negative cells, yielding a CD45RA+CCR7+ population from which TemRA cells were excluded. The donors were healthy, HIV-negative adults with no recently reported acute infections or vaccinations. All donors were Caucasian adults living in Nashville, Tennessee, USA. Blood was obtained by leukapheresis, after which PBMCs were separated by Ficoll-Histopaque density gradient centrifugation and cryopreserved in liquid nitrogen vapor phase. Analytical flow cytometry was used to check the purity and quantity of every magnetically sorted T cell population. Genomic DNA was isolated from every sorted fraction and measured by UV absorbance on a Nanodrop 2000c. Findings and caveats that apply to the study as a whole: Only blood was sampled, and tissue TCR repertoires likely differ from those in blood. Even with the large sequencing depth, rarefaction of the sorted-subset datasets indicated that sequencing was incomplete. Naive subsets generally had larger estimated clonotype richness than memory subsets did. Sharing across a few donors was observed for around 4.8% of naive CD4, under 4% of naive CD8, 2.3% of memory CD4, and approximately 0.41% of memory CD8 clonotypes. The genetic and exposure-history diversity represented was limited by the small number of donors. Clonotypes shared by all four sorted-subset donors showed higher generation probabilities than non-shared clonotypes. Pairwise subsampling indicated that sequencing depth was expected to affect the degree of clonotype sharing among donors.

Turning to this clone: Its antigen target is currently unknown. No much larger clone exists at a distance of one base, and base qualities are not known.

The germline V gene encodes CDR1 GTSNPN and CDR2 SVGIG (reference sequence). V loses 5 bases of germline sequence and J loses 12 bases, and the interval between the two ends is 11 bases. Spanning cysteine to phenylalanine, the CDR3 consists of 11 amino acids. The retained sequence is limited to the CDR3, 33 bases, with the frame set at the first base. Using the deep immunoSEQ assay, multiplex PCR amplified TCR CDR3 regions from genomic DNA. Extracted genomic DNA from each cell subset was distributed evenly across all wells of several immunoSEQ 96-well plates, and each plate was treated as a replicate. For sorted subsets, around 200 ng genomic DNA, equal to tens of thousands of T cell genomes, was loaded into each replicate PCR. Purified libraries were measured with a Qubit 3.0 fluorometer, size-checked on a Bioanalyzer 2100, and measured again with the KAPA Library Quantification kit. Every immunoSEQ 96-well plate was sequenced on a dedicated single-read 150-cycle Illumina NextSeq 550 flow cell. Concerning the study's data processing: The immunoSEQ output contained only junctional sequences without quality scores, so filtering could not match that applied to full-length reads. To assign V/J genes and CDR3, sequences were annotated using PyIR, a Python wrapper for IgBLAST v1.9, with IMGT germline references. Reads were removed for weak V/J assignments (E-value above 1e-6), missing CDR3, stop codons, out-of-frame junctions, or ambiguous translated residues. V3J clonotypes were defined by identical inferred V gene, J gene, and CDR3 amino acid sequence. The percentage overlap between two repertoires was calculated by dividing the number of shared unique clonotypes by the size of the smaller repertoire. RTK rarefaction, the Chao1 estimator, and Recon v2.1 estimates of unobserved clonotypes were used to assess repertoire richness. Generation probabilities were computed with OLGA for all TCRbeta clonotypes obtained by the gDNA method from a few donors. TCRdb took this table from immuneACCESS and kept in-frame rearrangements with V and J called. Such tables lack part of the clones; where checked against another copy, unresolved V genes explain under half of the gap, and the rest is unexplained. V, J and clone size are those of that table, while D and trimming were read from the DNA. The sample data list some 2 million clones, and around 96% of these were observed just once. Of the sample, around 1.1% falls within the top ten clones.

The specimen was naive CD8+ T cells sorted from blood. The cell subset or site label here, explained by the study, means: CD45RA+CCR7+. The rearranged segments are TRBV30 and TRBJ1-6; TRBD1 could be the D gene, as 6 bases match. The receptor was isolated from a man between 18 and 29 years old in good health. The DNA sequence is TGTGCCTGGGCTGTACAGGGACCCCTCCACTTT. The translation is CAWAVQGPLHF.